This T cell receptor beta chain was identified during a study of blood T cell repertoires in COVID-19. Original analysis: How many nucleated cells were present was estimated from reference gene primer amplification. Produced via immunoSEQ multiplex PCR; TCRdb's table is partial and in-frame only. V and J calls and clone size are those listed in that table; D and trimming were worked out from the DNA. The top ten hold around 13% of the sample, which has some 140,000 clones, over 60% seen once. Sequencing input: peripheral blood. The TCR was taken from a man at least 80 years old with acute or convalescent COVID-19.

The CDR3 coding sequence is TGTGCCAGCAGTTTTTCAGGGATCTCTGGAAACACCATATATTTT. Residues: CASSFSGISGNTIYF. The chain uses TRBV6-2 or TRBV6-3 and TRBJ1-3; tentative D call: TRBD1 (5 bases). Trimming took 4 bases from V and 0 from J, leaving 10 bases between them. The CDR3 sequence is 15 residues long. Germline V lookup: CDR1 MNHEY, CDR2 SVGEGT.